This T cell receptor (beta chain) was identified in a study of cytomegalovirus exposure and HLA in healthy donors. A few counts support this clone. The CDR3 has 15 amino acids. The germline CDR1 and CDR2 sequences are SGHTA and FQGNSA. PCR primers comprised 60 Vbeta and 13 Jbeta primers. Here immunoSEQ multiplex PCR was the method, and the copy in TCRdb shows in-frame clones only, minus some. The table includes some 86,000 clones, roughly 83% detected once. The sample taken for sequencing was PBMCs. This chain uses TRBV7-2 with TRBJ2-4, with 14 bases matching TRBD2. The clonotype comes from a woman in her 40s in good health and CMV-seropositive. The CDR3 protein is CATGTSGSGKNIQYF. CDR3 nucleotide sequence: TGTGCGACCGGGACTAGCGGGAGTGGCAAAAACATTCAGTACTTC.